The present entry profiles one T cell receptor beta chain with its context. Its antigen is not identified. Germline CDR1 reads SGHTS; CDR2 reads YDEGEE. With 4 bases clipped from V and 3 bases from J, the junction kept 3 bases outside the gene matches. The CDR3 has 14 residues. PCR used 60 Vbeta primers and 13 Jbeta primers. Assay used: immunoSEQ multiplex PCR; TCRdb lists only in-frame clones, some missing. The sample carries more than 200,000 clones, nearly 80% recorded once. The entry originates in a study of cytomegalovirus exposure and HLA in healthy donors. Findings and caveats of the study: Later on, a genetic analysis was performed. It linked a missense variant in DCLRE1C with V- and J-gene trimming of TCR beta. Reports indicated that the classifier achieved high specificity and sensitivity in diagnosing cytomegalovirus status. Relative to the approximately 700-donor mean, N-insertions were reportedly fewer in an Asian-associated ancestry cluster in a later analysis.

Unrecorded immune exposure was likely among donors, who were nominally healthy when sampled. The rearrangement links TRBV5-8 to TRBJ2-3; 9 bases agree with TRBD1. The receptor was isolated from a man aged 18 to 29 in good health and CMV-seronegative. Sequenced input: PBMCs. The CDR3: CASSIQGATDTQYF. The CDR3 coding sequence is TGTGCCAGCAGCATACAGGGGGCAACAGATACGCAGTATTTT.